What follows are 26 T cell receptor beta chains derived from one specimen sequenced in a study of blood T cell repertoires in COVID-19. The repertoire was sequenced with immunoSEQ multiplex PCR; TCRdb's copy has only in-frame clones and lacks some. Of approximately 190,000 clones listed, around 80% are singletons. Sequencing was carried out using peripheral blood. The receptors originated from a woman aged 55 to 70 with COVID-19, enrolled during active disease.

This clone was observed a single time. The chain uses TRBV10-3 and TRBJ1-1; no reliable D call. The CDR3 extends over 13 amino acids. The ends were cut back, 2 bases at V and 6 bases at J, with 10 bases in the middle. Germline CDR1 ENHRY, CDR2 SYGVKD. CDR3 sequence reads: CAISEISVSEAFF. In nucleotides, the CDR3 is TGTGCCATCAGTGAGATATCGGTATCTGAAGCTTTCTTT.

This sequence joins TRBV7-3 and TRBJ2-3, with D maybe TRBD2 (6 bases). Trimming took off 5 bases at V and 4 bases at J, with 16 bases between the two ends. Germline V CDR1 and CDR2: SGHTA, FQGTGA. CDR3 length: 15 amino acids. The DNA of the CDR3 is TGTGCCAGCAGCGAGGGGACTGCCAGGGCAGATACGCAGTATTTT. Translating gives CASSEGTARADTQYF.

This clone was picked up one time. This sequence joins TRBV9 and TRBJ2-1, with TRBD2 matching over 8 bases. CDR1 and CDR2 (germline): SGDLS, YYNGEE. The ends lost 0 bases at V and 2 bases at J; junction bases unmatched: 4. The CDR3 loop spans 16 amino acids. The CDR3 sequence is CASSVDERGTYNEQFF. The DNA for the CDR3 is TGTGCCAGCAGCGTAGATGAGCGGGGGACCTACAATGAGCAGTTCTTC.

J is TRBJ1-5 and V is TRBV28, with D possibly TRBD1 on 6 matching bases. CDR3 length: 16 amino acids. Germline assignment: CDR1 MDHEN and CDR2 SYDVKM. Trimming cost V 7 bases and J 0 bases, with 16 bases left between them. This CDR3 is CASTLPGTYSNQPQHF. The DNA for the CDR3 is TGTGCCAGCACGTTGCCAGGGACATATAGCAATCAGCCCCAGCATTTT.

The chain is built from TRBV5-6 and TRBJ2-5, with a weak D call TRBD1 (6 bases). Germline V lookup: CDR1 SGHDT, CDR2 YYEEEE. The length of the CDR3 is 18 residues. Trimming shortened V by 2 bases and J by 5 bases, and 25 bases separated the two germline ends. The CDR3 nucleotides read TGTGCCAGCAGCTTAGTTATAATTCCAGGGGCCTCACGGGAGACCCAGTACTTC. Its protein product is CASSLVIIPGASRETQYF.

The chain combines TRBV7-3 with TRBJ2-1; D is perhaps TRBD2 (7 bases). Germline V gives CDR1 SGHTA, CDR2 FQGTGA. V shed 5 bases and J shed 5 bases, with 19 bases lying between them. There are 16 residues in the CDR3. This chain's CDR3 is CASSPSGAGGDNEQFF. The DNA for the CDR3 is TGTGCCAGCAGCCCTTCGGGGGCTGGGGGGGACAATGAGCAGTTCTTC. The entire variable domain, with the rest obtained from reference TRBV7-3 and TRBJ2-1, is as follows: GAGVSQTPSNKVTEKGKYVELRCDPISGHTALYWYRQSLGQGPEFLIYFQGTGAADDSGLPNDRFFAVRPEGSVSTLKIQRTERGDSAVYLCASSPSGAGGDNEQFFGPGTRLTVL.

The chain is built from TRBV13 and TRBJ2-7; tentatively, D is TRBD1 (5 bases). The better agreement between TRBJ2-5 and the DNA end casts doubt on the J call. This CDR3 is 14 amino acids long. CDR1 PRHDT and CDR2 FYEKMQ come from the germline V gene (reference sequence). The CDR3 region is CASSLEGSQETQYF. The CDR3 DNA is TGTGCCAGCAGCTTAGAGGGGTCTCAAGAGACCCAGTACTTC.

V gene TRBV10-3 combines with J gene TRBJ1-6, with a tentative D call TRBD1 (5 bases). This CDR3 has 16 amino acids. The V end was cut by 0 bases, the J end by 9 bases, with 15 bases between. Germline CDR1 reads ENHRY; CDR2 reads SYGVKD. This CDR3 is CAISESGGSGGSPLHF. DNA of the CDR3: TGTGCCATCAGTGAGTCTGGGGGGTCCGGGGGTTCACCCCTCCACTTT.

This sequence joins TRBV5-1 and TRBJ2-7, with D perhaps matching TRBD2 (6 bases). The V gene's germline CDR1 is SGHRS and CDR2 YFSETQ. The length of the CDR3 is 14 residues. The ends were cut back, 0 bases at V and 0 bases at J, with 7 bases in the middle. CDR3 region: CASSLDGSSYEQYF. CDR3 in DNA: TGCGCCAGCAGCTTGGACGGGAGCTCCTACGAGCAGTACTTC.

J is TRBJ2-3 and V is TRBV5-1; tentatively, D is TRBD1 (8 bases). Trimming left V 3 bases short and J 2 bases short, with 13 bases between. The CDR3 is made up of 15 amino acids. Germline V gene sequence: CDR1 SGHRS, CDR2 YFSETQ. The CDR3 loop reads CASSWGGQVTDTQYF. DNA of the CDR3: TGCGCCAGCAGCTGGGGGGGACAGGTCACAGATACGCAGTATTTT.

The chain employs TRBV9 and TRBJ2-1, with 11 bases aligning to TRBD2. The germline CDR1 and CDR2 sequences are SGDLS and YYNGEE. The junction had 8 bases not matched to a gene; V was cut back by 0 bases and J by 3 bases. The CDR3 spans 18 residues. CDR3 sequence: CASSVVVSGGAGYNEQFF. The DNA of the CDR3 is TGTGCCAGCAGCGTAGTAGTTAGCGGGGGGGCCGGCTACAATGAGCAGTTCTTC.

This clone was observed once. In the same sample, other DNA sequences code for this CDR3. The chain joins TRBV9 to TRBJ1-6; D is unclear. This CDR3 contains 15 residues. V was trimmed by 0 bases and J by 0 bases, leaving 4 bases between them. In germline, CDR1 is SGDLS, CDR2 YYNGEE. The CDR3 loop is CASSVGSSYNSPLHF. The CDR3 nucleotides read TGTGCCAGCAGCGTAGGTAGCTCCTATAATTCACCCCTCCACTTT.

Worth noting for this clone: Other nucleotide sequences in the sample specify the same CDR3. CDR3 amino acids: CASSLQGDQPQHF. The CDR3 DNA is TGTGCCAGCAGCCTACAGGGGGATCAGCCCCAGCATTTT. V gene TRBV3-1 (or the pseudogene TRBV3-2) combines with J gene TRBJ1-5; 8 nucleotides line up with TRBD1. This CDR3 spans 13 amino acids. V shed 4 bases, J shed 5 bases, and the junction held 1 base outside the gene matches. The germline gives CDR1 LGHDT, CDR2 YNNKEL (reference sequence).

J is TRBJ1-2 and V is TRBV10-3; TRBD1 matches at 7 bases. V dropped 3 bases and J dropped 6; count of bases not matched to a gene: 4. Germline V gene lookup returns CDR1 ENHRY and CDR2 SYGVKD. The CDR3 covers 13 residues. The CDR3 is CAISDQQGNGYTF. In nucleotides, the CDR3 is TGTGCCATCAGTGACCAACAGGGGAATGGCTACACCTTC.

Here the CDR3 reads CASSLGGRSYTF. CDR3 coding DNA: TGTGCCAGCAGTTTAGGGGGGCGTAGCTACACCTTC. The V call is TRBV12-3 or TRBV12-4, the J call TRBJ1-2; D is possibly TRBD1 (6 bases). The CDR3 loop spans 12 amino acids. V lost 1 base to trimming and J lost 9 bases, with 9 bases between them.

This sequence joins TRBV6-5 and TRBJ1-2; D might be TRBD1 (5 bases). The CDR3 is 13 residues long. V was trimmed by 8 bases and J by 1 base, leaving 11 bases between them. CDR1 and CDR2 from the germline V gene are MNHEY and SVGAGI. CDR3 residues: CASEDIFNYGYTF. For the CDR3, the DNA is TGTGCCAGCGAGGACATCTTTAACTATGGCTACACCTTC.

The chain is built from TRBV7-9 and TRBJ1-4; D call uncertain. Germline V CDR1 and CDR2: SEHNR, FQNEAQ (reference sequence). This CDR3 spans 13 amino acids. The V and J ends lost 0 bases and 7 bases respectively, with 6 bases between them. Written as DNA, the CDR3 is TGTGCCAGCAGCTTAGCAGGGAGTGAAAAACTGTTTTTT. This translates into CASSLAGSEKLFF.

The sample holds a few counts of this clone. This rearrangement joins TRBV19 to TRBJ1-1; 10 positions match TRBD1. The germline V gene encodes CDR1 LNHDA and CDR2 SQIVND (reference sequence). CDR3 length: 16 residues. With V trimmed by 4 bases and J by 2 bases, 7 bases remained unmatched. The CDR3 DNA is TGTGCCAGTAGTACCCCCGGGACAGGGGTTAACACTGAAGCTTTCTTT. Amino acids: CASSTPGTGVNTEAFF.

This chain joins TRBV5-4 and TRBJ2-1; the D gene is possibly TRBD2 (6 bases). V shed 0 bases and J shed 7 bases, with 11 bases lying between them. Germline V gives CDR1 SGHNT, CDR2 YYREEE (reference sequence). This CDR3 is 14 amino acids long. The CDR3 DNA is TGTGCCAGCAGCTTGGCGGCGGGACGGAATGAGCAGTTCTTC. Its protein is CASSLAAGRNEQFF.

This clone was found a few times. This rearrangement joins TRBV5-4 to TRBJ2-1; TRBD1 aligns across 10 bases. The CDR3 has 14 amino acids. With 4 bases clipped from V and 7 bases from J, the junction kept 5 bases outside the gene matches. Germline V gene sequence: CDR1 SGHNT, CDR2 YYREEE (reference sequence). The CDR3 DNA reads TGTGCCAGCAGCACACGACAGGGGGCTAATGAGCAGTTCTTC. Protein: CASSTRQGANEQFF. Variable domain in full (rest from reference TRBV5-4 and TRBJ2-1): ETGVTQSPTHLIKTRGQQVTLRCSSQSGHNTVSWYQQALGQGPQFIFQYYREEENGRGNFPPRFSGLQFPNYSSELNVNALELDDSALYLCASSTRQGANEQFFGPGTRLTVL.

This sequence joins TRBV6-5 and TRBJ1-5; D may be TRBD1 (5 bases). CDR1 MNHEY and CDR2 SVGAGI come from the germline V gene. V gave up 7 bases and J gave up 1 base, with 11 bases separating them. The CDR3 covers 14 residues. The CDR3 coding sequence is TGTGCCAGCATGGGGGGAGGGAGCAATCAGCCCCAGCATTTT. Translating gives CASMGGGSNQPQHF.

The chain carries TRBV12-3 or TRBV12-4 and TRBJ1-2, with 11 bases fitting TRBD1. The CDR3 contains 13 residues. V was clipped by 6 bases and J by 7 bases; unmatched bases: 4. The DNA for the CDR3 is TGTGCCAGCAGACTTGGACAGGGGGCTGGCTACACCTTC. It codes for CASRLGQGAGYTF.

The chain combines TRBV12-5 with TRBJ2-1; 13 bases are a match to TRBD2. The trim removed 9 bases at V and 3 bases at J, leaving 8 bases unmatched. The CDR3 has 16 residues. The germline V gene has CDR1 LGHNT and CDR2 FRNRAP. CDR3 loop: CASTGTSGENYNEQFF. The CDR3 DNA reads TGTGCTAGCACCGGGACTAGCGGGGAGAACTACAATGAGCAGTTCTTC.

With respect to this clone: An end of the junction differs from the germline gene, which may be a read error. The chain recombines TRBV7-7 with TRBJ2-2; 7 bases agree with TRBD2. In germline, CDR1 is SSHAT, CDR2 FNYEAQ (reference sequence). The CDR3 has 15 residues. CDR3 sequence reads: CASSPVAGNTGELFF. The DNA for the CDR3 is TGTGCTAGCAGCCCCGTAGCGGGGAACACCGGGGAGCTGTTTTTT.

The rearrangement uses TRBV7-9 and TRBJ2-7, with TRBD1 identical over 11 bases. Losses at the gene ends were 5 bases for V and 7 bases for J; bases not matched to a gene: 10. The germline gives CDR1 SEHNR, CDR2 FQNEAQ (reference sequence). CDR3 size: 15 residues. DNA for the CDR3: TGTGCCAGCAGCCAACCCTGGGACAGGGGGAGTGAGCAGTACTTC. Translated: CASSQPWDRGSEQYF.

This chain uses TRBV14 with TRBJ2-5; 7 nucleotides match TRBD1. The CDR3 length is 13 residues. Germline lookup yields CDR1 SGHDN and CDR2 FVKESK. J was trimmed by 7 bases and V by 7 bases; bases with no gene match: 9. CDR3 protein: CASKHNRGWTQYF. The CDR3, as DNA: TGTGCCAGCAAACATAACAGGGGTTGGACCCAGTACTTC.